This T cell receptor (beta chain) is drawn from a study of OX40 agonist ivuxolimab in advanced cancers. Study-level information: Participants, 70% to 90% male, averaged approximately 65 years of age, ranging from 23 to 79.

This clone has more than one count but fewer than ten. Its antigen remains unidentified. This CDR3 has 12 amino acids. Trimming stripped 5 bases from V and 5 bases from J, with 12 bases between. Germline V gene sequence: CDR1 GTSNPN, CDR2 SVGIG (reference sequence). Study conclusions and caveats: Fewer expanded clones were found on average in CD4+ than in CD8+ T cells.

This table comes from immunoSEQ multiplex PCR, and its TCRdb copy is limited to in-frame clones, with some not included. The repertoire holds about 83,000 clones, approximately 88% seen once, with about 7% in the top ten. The specimen was CD4+ or CD8+ T cells sorted from blood, collected in a trial of the OX40 agonist ivuxolimab. The chain employs TRBV30 and TRBJ1-2; a weak D match, TRBD1 (5 bases). The clonotype was recovered from an adult with an advanced solid tumor such as melanoma, head and neck, liver or kidney cancer. CDR3 protein: CAWLLGGYGYTF. CDR3 sequence (DNA): TGTGCCTGGTTGCTCGGGGGATATGGCTACACCTTC.